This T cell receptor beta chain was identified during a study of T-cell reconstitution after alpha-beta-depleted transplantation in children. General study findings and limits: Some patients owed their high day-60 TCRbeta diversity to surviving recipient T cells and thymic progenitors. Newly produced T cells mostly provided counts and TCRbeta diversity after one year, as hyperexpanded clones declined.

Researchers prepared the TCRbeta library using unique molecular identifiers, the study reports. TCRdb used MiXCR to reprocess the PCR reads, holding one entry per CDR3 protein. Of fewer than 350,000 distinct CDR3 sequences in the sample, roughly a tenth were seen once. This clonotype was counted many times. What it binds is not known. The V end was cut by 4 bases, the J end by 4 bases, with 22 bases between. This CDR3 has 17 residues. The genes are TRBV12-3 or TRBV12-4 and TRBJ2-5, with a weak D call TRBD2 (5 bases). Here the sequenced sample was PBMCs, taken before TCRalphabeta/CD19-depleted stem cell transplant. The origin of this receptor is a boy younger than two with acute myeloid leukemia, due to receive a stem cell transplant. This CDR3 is CASSSSLWVLATETQYF. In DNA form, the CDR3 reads TGTGCCAGCAGTTCCTCTCTCTGGGTCCTAGCAACAGAGACCCAGTACTTC.